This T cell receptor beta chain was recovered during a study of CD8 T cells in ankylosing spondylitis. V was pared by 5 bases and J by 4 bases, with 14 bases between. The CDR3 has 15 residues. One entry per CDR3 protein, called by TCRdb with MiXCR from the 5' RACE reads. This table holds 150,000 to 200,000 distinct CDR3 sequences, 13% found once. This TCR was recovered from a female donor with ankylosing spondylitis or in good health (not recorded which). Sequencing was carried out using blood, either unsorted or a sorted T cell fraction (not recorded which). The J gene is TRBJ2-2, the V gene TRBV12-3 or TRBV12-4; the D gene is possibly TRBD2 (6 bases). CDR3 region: CASSPLGGGTGELFF. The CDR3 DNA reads TGTGCCAGCAGTCCCCTCGGGGGAGGCACCGGGGAGCTGTTTTTT.